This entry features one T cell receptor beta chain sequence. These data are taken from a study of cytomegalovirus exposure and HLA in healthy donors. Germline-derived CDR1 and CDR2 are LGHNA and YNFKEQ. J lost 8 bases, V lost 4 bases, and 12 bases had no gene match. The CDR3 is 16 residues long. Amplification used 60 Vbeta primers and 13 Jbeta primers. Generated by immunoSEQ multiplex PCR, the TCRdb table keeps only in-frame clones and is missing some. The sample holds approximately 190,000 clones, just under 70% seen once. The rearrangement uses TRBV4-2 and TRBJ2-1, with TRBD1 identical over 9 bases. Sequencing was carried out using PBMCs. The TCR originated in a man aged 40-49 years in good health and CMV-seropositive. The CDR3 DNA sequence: TGTGCCAGCAGCCCCAGAACAGGGGGCGTTAATCATGAGCAGTTCTTC. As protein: CASSPRTGGVNHEQFF.